The sequence of this TCR beta chain was determined in a study of T-cell reconstitution after alpha-beta-depleted transplantation in children. Study results and limitations: Once a year had passed after transplant, T-cell counts and diversity came mostly from newly produced T cells.

Construction of the TCRbeta library involved unique molecular identifiers. A single record per CDR3 protein comes from TCRdb applying MiXCR to the PCR reads. This table holds hundreds of thousands of distinct CDR3 sequences, 16% found once. This clonotype was detected a few times. Its antigen is as yet unknown. Here the sequenced sample was PBMCs, mostly from graft donor cells, taken 360 days after TCRalphabeta/CD19-depleted stem cell transplant. This TCR came from a male patient aged 10 to 17 who had a stem cell transplant for acute lymphoblastic leukemia, so the T cells may come from the graft donor.

The CDR3 here is CASRTARGQLIGNEQFF. The CDR3 nucleotides are TGCGCCAGCAGGACCGCTCGGGGCCAGCTTATAGGGAATGAGCAGTTCTTC. The rearrangement uses TRBV5-1 and TRBJ2-1, with D possibly being TRBD1 or TRBD2 (5 bases each). V lost 5 bases and J lost 7, with 25 bases in between. The CDR3 loop spans 17 amino acids. CDR1 is SGHRS, CDR2 YFSETQ, per germline.